What follows is one TCR beta chain and its context. Its specificity is unknown. The data derive from a study of T cell responses to AZD1222 COVID-19 vaccine. Whole-study results and caveats: Vaccination with two AZD1222 doses was followed by a rise in Spike-specific TCR breadth and depth. Donors were mostly white British, more females; clonal diversity possibly underestimated. Spike was spanned by vaccine-associated CD4 TCRs, which were dominant at 160-218 and 743-854.

Assay used: immunoSEQ multiplex PCR; TCRdb lists only in-frame clones, some missing. The profile covers 150,000 to 200,000 clones, with around nine tenths appearing a single time and 1.5% to 2% taken by the ten largest. Germline CDR1 SGHDT, CDR2 YYEEEE. The length of the CDR3 is 14 residues. Trimming removed 3 bases from V and 0 bases from J, with 7 bases in between. This material consisted of peripheral blood, taken on day 0 of AZD1222 vaccination. V usage is TRBV5-6 and J usage is TRBJ1-5; D is undetermined. The TCR originated in an adult in good health. In DNA form, the CDR3 reads TGTGCCAGCAGCTCTCGATATAGCAATCAGCCCCAGCATTTT. Its protein is CASSSRYSNQPQHF. The whole variable domain, filled in from reference TRBV5-6 and TRBJ1-5, reads DAGVTQSPTHLIKTRGQQVTLRCSPKSGHDTVSWYQQALGQGPQFIFQYYEEEERQRGNFPDRFSGHQFPNYSSELNVNALLLGDSALYLCASSSRYSNQPQHFGDGTRLSIL.